This record covers a single T cell receptor beta chain. Its antigen is still unknown. The sample comes from a study of post-analysis software for immune sequencing data. Study-level findings and limits: Controls' normalized Chao1 diversity significantly exceeded that of multiple sclerosis patients. The five TRBV segments detected at higher frequency in patients than in controls included TRBV5-6, TRBV5-1 and TRBV20-1. Samples from one preparation batch, clustered by F measure, grouped strongly together.

The CDR3 covers 14 residues. From germline, CDR1 is MNHEY and CDR2 SVGAGI. Between the trimmed V and J ends, which lost 5 bases and 0 bases, there was a span of 11 bases. Unique molecular identifiers had been added to the TCR beta cDNA libraries. TCRdb called the PCR reads again in MiXCR, with one record for every CDR3 protein. The sample yields hundreds of thousands of distinct CDR3 sequences, roughly 50% seen once. The receptor comes from a girl aged 5 to 17 with multiple sclerosis. V usage is TRBV6-5 and J usage is TRBJ2-7, with a possible D match to TRBD2 (5 bases). The specimen was blood. The CDR3 region is CASSPGVYSYEQYF. The CDR3 bases are TGTGCCAGCAGTCCCGGGGTCTACTCCTACGAGCAGTACTTC.